The clone carrying this T cell receptor beta chain has ten or more counts. Its antigen is not known. V lost 5 bases and J 3 bases, leaving 14 bases between the germline ends. CDR3 size: 14 residues. Germline CDR1 reads SGHAT; CDR2 reads FQNNGV. This specimen comes from a study of tumor and adjacent non-tumor tissue in lung cancer. About the study: There were 11 to 13 adenocarcinoma, 2 squamous cell carcinoma and 1 small cell lung cancer cases. Some 3.9 million productive TCRbeta reads were obtained per sample on average. Regarding the study as a whole: Top 100 clones took a larger repertoire share in normal lung. Tumor tissue had significantly higher TCR diversity than normal lung.

This sample's RNA came from whole unsorted tissue. More than 3 cm separated this lung sample from the edge of the tumor. A modified ARM-PCR protocol with three rounds of nested PCR amplified TCRbeta. TCRdb independently ran MiXCR on the multiplex PCR reads; one entry per CDR3 protein. The sample shows 50,000 to 70,000 distinct CDR3 sequences, around 64% of them seen only once. The rearrangement uses TRBV11-2 and TRBJ2-7; possibly TRBD2 for D (6 bases). The sequenced material came from distant non-tumor lung tissue. The receptor was derived from a man aged 70-80 years with non-small cell lung cancer. The CDR3 region has the DNA TGTGCCAGCAGCCGTTACGGCGGGAACTACGAGCAGTACTTC. It yields the protein CASSRYGGNYEQYF. The whole variable domain, remainder taken from reference TRBV11-2 and TRBJ2-7, is EAGVAQSPRYKIIEKRQSVAFWCNPISGHATLYWYQQILGQGPKLLIQFQNNGVVDDSQLPKDRFSAERLKGVDSTLKIQPAKLEDSAVYLCASSRYGGNYEQYFGPGTRLTVT.